One sample yielded the 12 T cell receptor beta chains listed below, sequenced in a study of graft-versus-host responses after intestinal transplantation. Clones were sequenced by immunoSEQ multiplex PCR, and TCRdb holds only the in-frame ones, with some missing. The table records 7,000 or so clones, roughly 24% of them present only once. The starting material was alloreactive CD4+ T cells from a mixed lymphocyte reaction culture, obtained before intestinal transplant. The sample's subset: CFSE-low proliferating T cells sorted from roughly 6-day pre-transplant mixed lymphocyte reaction (GvH or HvG direction). The receptors shown here come from a human patient who received an intestinal transplant.

Turning to this clone: A far more abundant clone sits one base away, making this likely a read error. The rearrangement uses TRBV2 and TRBJ1-5; D might be TRBD1 (5 bases). Germline V gene sequence: CDR1 SNHLY, CDR2 FYNNEI. The CDR3 is 14 residues long. CDR3 in DNA: TGTGCCAGCAGTTCGGACTGGGGCAATCAGCCCCATCATTTT. Translated, it gives CASSSDWGNQPHHF.

V usage is TRBV6-1 and J usage is TRBJ2-1; 8 nucleotides line up with TRBD2. This CDR3 comprises 14 residues. In germline, CDR1 is MNHNS, CDR2 SASEGT. The trim removed 6 bases at V and 0 bases at J, leaving 1 base unmatched. For the CDR3, the DNA is TGTGCCAGCAGAAGCGGGAGCTCCTACAATGAGCAGTTCTTC. It specifies CASRSGSSYNEQFF.

There are a few counts of this clone. The rearrangement links TRBV10-3 to TRBJ2-5; the D gene could be TRBD1 or TRBD2 (6 bases each). The end of the DNA is better explained by TRBJ2-7, so the J call may be wrong. The CDR3 covers 21 residues. Germline CDR1 ENHRY, CDR2 SYGVKD. The CDR3 DNA reads TGTGCCATGACCACGACGAGACGGGGGCCACCTCAAAATCCACTCCTCTACGAGCAGTACTTC. Its protein is CAMTTTRRGPPQNPLLYEQYF.

This chain links TRBV6-1 with TRBJ1-1, with a tentative D call TRBD1 (6 bases). The length of the CDR3 is 13 residues. Looked up from germline, CDR1 is MNHNS and CDR2 is SASEGT. Trimming shortened V by 9 bases and J by 2 bases, and 13 bases separated the two germline ends. In DNA form, the CDR3 reads TGTGCCAGTATGGGGGCCTACAACACTGAAGCTTTCTTT. Protein sequence: CASMGAYNTEAFF.

This chain connects TRBV11-3 to TRBJ1-1, with unresolved D. The length of the CDR3 is 13 residues. Trimming left V 1 base short and J 9 bases short, with 12 bases between. Germline loops: CDR1 SGHNT, CDR2 YENEEA. This CDR3 is CASSLGPEYKAFF. CDR3 nucleotide sequence: TGTGCCAGCAGCTTAGGACCTGAATATAAAGCTTTCTTT.

This clone was recorded a few times. The rearrangement uses TRBV6-5 and TRBJ2-7; the match to TRBD2 covers 10 bases. V lost 9 bases, J lost 0 bases, and 8 bases stayed unmatched. Germline CDR1 MNHEY, CDR2 SVGAGI. The CDR3 has 15 residues. The CDR3 sequence: CASTNSGRSSYEQYF. The DNA for the CDR3 is TGTGCCAGTACTAATAGCGGGAGGAGCTCCTACGAGCAGTACTTC.

This clone was observed a single time. V is TRBV14 and J is TRBJ1-1; 9 bases match TRBD1. Per the germline V gene, CDR1 is SGHDN and CDR2 is FVKESK. V gave up 6 bases and J gave up 7 bases; unmatched junction bases: 6. This CDR3 is 13 amino acids long. The CDR3: CASRHRGLDEAFF. CDR3 in DNA: TGTGCCAGCAGGCACAGGGGGCTAGATGAAGCTTTCTTT.

The chain carries TRBV6-5 and TRBJ1-2; D ambiguous. The germline gives CDR1 MNHEY, CDR2 SVGAGI. The V and J ends lost 8 bases and 4 bases respectively, with 17 bases between them. The CDR3 runs to 14 residues. The CDR3 DNA reads TGTGCCAGCCTCATCGAGACTTGGGTCTATGGCTACACCTTC. Amino acid sequence: CASLIETWVYGYTF.

This clone has just a few counts. This sample also contains other DNA sequences that code for the same CDR3. V and J are TRBV6-1 and TRBJ2-7; the match to TRBD2 covers 9 bases. Trimming cost V 6 bases and J 6 bases; bases outside gene matches: 9. CDR3 length: 14 residues. Germline CDR1 is MNHNS and CDR2 is SASEGT. The CDR3 is CASSLGTSRGEQYF. CDR3 nucleotide sequence: TGTGCCAGCAGCCTAGGGACTAGCAGGGGCGAGCAGTACTTC.

The CDR3 region is CASSYSTGVPNSPLHF. CDR3 bases: TGTGCCAGCAGTTACTCGACGGGGGTTCCTAATTCACCCCTCCACTTT. The V gene is TRBV6-5, the J gene TRBJ1-6; weak D call: TRBD1 (5 bases). Germline values: CDR1 MNHEY, CDR2 SVGAGI. The CDR3 contains 16 residues. The V end was cut by 0 bases, the J end by 6 bases, with 12 bases between.

The rearrangement joins TRBV5-5 to TRBJ1-1; a possible D gene is TRBD1 (5 bases). V was cut by 0 bases and J by 3 bases, with 18 bases left in between. The CDR3 has 17 residues. The germline gives CDR1 SGHKS, CDR2 YYEKEE (reference sequence). CDR3 loop: CASSLGKAGIRDTEAFF. DNA of the CDR3: TGTGCCAGCAGCTTGGGAAAGGCAGGGATTAGAGACACTGAAGCTTTCTTT.

V usage is TRBV11-2 and J usage is TRBJ2-5; D perhaps matches TRBD1 (6 bases). Germline V gene lookup returns CDR1 SGHAT and CDR2 FQNNGV. Trimming took 5 bases from V and 1 from J, leaving 17 bases between them. This CDR3 is 16 amino acids long. The CDR3 nucleotides are TGTGCCAGCAGCGAGGGACATCGAACATTCCAAGAGACCCAGTACTTC. Residues: CASSEGHRTFQETQYF.